The 2 T cell receptor beta chains reported below all come from one sample, sequenced in a study of long-term antiretroviral therapy in people with HIV. Run at survey level, the immunoSEQ assay was version v3.0. This table comes from immunoSEQ multiplex PCR, and its TCRdb copy is limited to in-frame clones, with some not included. The sample shows around 22,000 clones, over 70% of them seen only once. This sample comprised unsorted PBMCs, obtained around 4.1 years after starting antiretroviral therapy. The receptors stem from a man under 40 with HIV.

V gene TRBV7-2 combines with J gene TRBJ2-7; TRBD1 aligns across 7 bases. Germline CDR1 and CDR2: SGHTA and FQGNSA. The CDR3 spans 15 residues. V trimming: 5 bases; J trimming: 3 bases; junction bases outside the gene matches: 10. The CDR3 loop reads CASSPVSDRSYEQYF. CDR3 sequence (DNA): TGTGCCAGCAGCCCAGTTTCGGACAGGAGCTACGAGCAGTACTTC.

The gene calls are TRBV5-6 and TRBJ2-5; possible D gene TRBD2, 5 bases. Germline CDR1 SGHDT, CDR2 YYEEEE. This CDR3 has 15 amino acids. Trimming took 4 bases from V and 2 from J, leaving 15 bases between them. The DNA for the CDR3 is TGTGCCAGCAGCCACCAACCGGGGAGACAAGAGACCCAGTACTTC. Residues: CASSHQPGRQETQYF.